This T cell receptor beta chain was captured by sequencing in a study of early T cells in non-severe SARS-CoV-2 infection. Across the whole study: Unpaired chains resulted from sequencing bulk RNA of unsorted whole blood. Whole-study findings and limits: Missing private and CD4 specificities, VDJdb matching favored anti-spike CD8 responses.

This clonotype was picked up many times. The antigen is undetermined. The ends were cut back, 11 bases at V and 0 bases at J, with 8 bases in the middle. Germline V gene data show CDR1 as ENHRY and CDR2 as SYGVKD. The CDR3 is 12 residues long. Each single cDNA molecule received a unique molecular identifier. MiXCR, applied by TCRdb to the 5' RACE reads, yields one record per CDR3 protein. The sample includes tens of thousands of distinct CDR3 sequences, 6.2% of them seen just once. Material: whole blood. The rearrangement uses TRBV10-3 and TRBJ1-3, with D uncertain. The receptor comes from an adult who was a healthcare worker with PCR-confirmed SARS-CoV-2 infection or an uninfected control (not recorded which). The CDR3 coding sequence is TGTGCCGTATCCCCCTCTGGAAACACCATATATTTT. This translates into CAVSPSGNTIYF.